This T cell receptor (beta chain) was retrieved from a study of T cell changes during pregnancy in multiple sclerosis (dated by TCRdb to between 2018 and 2020). Regarding the study in general: The study looked at changes in the T cell repertoire across pregnancy in women with multiple sclerosis.

The library was prepared using the immunoSEQ multiplex PCR assay. TCRdb took this table from immuneACCESS and kept in-frame rearrangements with V and J called. Such tables lack part of the clones; where checked against another copy, unresolved V genes explain under half of the gap, and the rest is unexplained. Present in this sample are fewer than 150,000 clones, about 95% of which were seen just once. The ten largest clones represent less than 0.55% of the sample. About this clone itself: Its cognate antigen has yet to be identified. Base qualities are not recorded, but no much larger clone differs from it by a single base.

Sequenced here: peripheral blood, sampled after pregnancy. The TCR was taken from a female donor with multiple sclerosis, enrolled in a pregnancy study.

In nucleotides, the sequence is TGTGCCAGCAGCTTAGACGGGGAACAGCCCCAGCATTTT. This is translated as CASSLDGEQPQHF. This receptor chain uses TRBV7-2 and TRBJ1-5; the D gene cannot be named for sure. Including the terminal cysteine and phenylalanine, the CDR3 comprises 13 residues. Of all the DNA, just the CDR3 is kept, 39 bases in frame from base 1. V lost 1 base and J lost 7 bases; the stretch between them is 8 bases long. Per the germline V gene, SGHTA is the CDR1 and FQGNSA is the CDR2.